A single sample is the source of the 17 T cell receptor beta chains below, sequenced in a study of patients and donors after allogeneic stem cell transplantation. TCRdb reprocessed the RT-PCR reads with MiXCR, giving one entry per CDR3 protein. The sample gives tens of thousands of distinct CDR3 sequences, around 49% of which show up once; 60% to 65% is in the top ten. Input material: blood, either unsorted or a sorted T cell fraction (not recorded which). Source of these receptors: a human donor who was either an allogeneic HSCT recipient or a stem cell or donor lymphocyte infusion donor (not recorded which). It is not recorded whose cells these are; they may come from a transplant donor.

J is TRBJ1-1 and V is TRBV3-1, with 9 positions matching TRBD1. V shed 4 bases, J shed 5 bases, and the junction held 11 bases outside the gene matches. This CDR3 spans 16 amino acids. Germline CDR1 and CDR2: LGHDT and YNNKEL (reference sequence). The DNA for the CDR3 is TGTGCCAGCAGCCCGATCCGGGACAGGGACCGAACTGAAGCTTTCTTT. As protein: CASSPIRDRDRTEAFF.

The rearrangement uses TRBV7-6 and TRBJ1-3, with 11 bases that match TRBD1. Germline V gene sequence: CDR1 SGHVS, CDR2 FNYEAQ. There are 16 residues in the CDR3. V gave up 4 bases and J gave up 4 bases; unmatched junction bases: 6. The CDR3 sequence is CASSSRTGGRGNTIYF. The CDR3, as DNA: TGTGCCAGCAGCTCTCGGACAGGGGGCCGGGGAAACACCATATATTTT. The variable domain in full, with the rest retrieved from reference TRBV7-6 and TRBJ1-3, is GAGVSQSPRYKVTKRGQDVALRCDPISGHVSLYWYRQALGQGPEFLTYFNYEAQQDKSGLPNDRFSAERPEGSISTLTIQRTEQRDSAMYRCASSSRTGGRGNTIYFGEGSWLTVV.

This clonotype appeared a few times. Here the CDR3 reads CASSVDRARAFF. The CDR3 DNA reads as TGTGCCAGCAGTGTGGACAGGGCTCGAGCTTTCTTT. The chain joins TRBV28 to TRBJ1-1; 8 positions match TRBD1. Germline V gives CDR1 MDHEN, CDR2 SYDVKM. The length of the CDR3 is 12 residues. V gave up 5 bases and J gave up 10 bases; unmatched junction bases: 6.

V and J are TRBV7-9 and TRBJ1-4; D is unresolved. The germline CDR1 and CDR2 sequences are SEHNR and FQNEAQ (reference sequence). The V gene lost 1 base and the J gene lost 0 bases, with 6 bases spanning the gap. The CDR3 covers 15 residues. CDR3 coding DNA: TGTGCCAGCAGCTTAGATATTGCAACTAATGAAAAACTGTTTTTT. It is translated as CASSLDIATNEKLFF.

The rearrangement links TRBV27 to TRBJ1-3, with TRBD1 matching over 8 bases. CDR1 is MNHEY and CDR2 is SMNVEV in the germline V gene (reference sequence). The CDR3 covers 16 residues. V lost 5 bases and J lost 4; bases outside the gene matches: 10. The CDR3 coding sequence is TGTGCCAGCAGTCTCAGGGGGCCTACACACGGAAACACCATATATTTT. Its protein product is CASSLRGPTHGNTIYF.

The V call is TRBV5-1, the J call TRBJ2-3; 7 nucleotides agree with TRBD2. Per the germline V gene, CDR1 is SGHRS and CDR2 is YFSETQ. V was clipped by 2 bases and J by 6 bases; unmatched bases: 9. This CDR3 region has 15 residues. CDR3 coding DNA: TGCGCCAGCAGCTTCAGGGCGGGAGATTTGGATACGCAGTATTTT. This gives the protein CASSFRAGDLDTQYF.

The V call is TRBV4-1, the J call TRBJ1-2; 7 bases are a match to TRBD1. V was clipped by 2 bases and J by 5 bases; unmatched bases: 2. CDR1 and CDR2 from the germline V gene are MGHRA and YSYEKL. The CDR3 covers 13 residues. The chain's CDR3 is CASSQPTGYGYTF. The CDR3 DNA reads TGCGCCAGCAGCCAACCGACAGGGTATGGCTACACCTTC.

This clonotype has only a few counts. The V and J genes are TRBV12-3 or TRBV12-4 and TRBJ1-5; no reliable D call. This CDR3 has 13 amino acids. The V end was cut by 7 bases, the J end by 4 bases, with 11 bases between. CDR3 in DNA: TGTGCCAGCACCGGACGGGAGAATCAGCCCCAGCATTTT. This codes for CASTGRENQPQHF.

The genes are TRBV5-1 and TRBJ1-5; D may be TRBD1 (6 bases). Per germline, CDR1 SGHRS and CDR2 YFSETQ. V was cut by 0 bases and J by 3 bases, with 7 bases left in between. The CDR3 covers 14 residues. The CDR3 nucleotides read TGCGCCAGCAGCTTGGGGGACAACAATCAGCCCCAGCATTTT. It yields the protein CASSLGDNNQPQHF.

This clonotype was counted once. The chain has TRBV27 and TRBJ1-5; 10 bases agree with TRBD1. The CDR3 runs to 15 residues. Germline-derived CDR1 and CDR2 are MNHEY and SMNVEV (reference sequence). Trimming removed 5 bases from V and 4 bases from J; junction bases left unmatched: 5. The CDR3 sequence is CASSIRTGGNQPQHF. The CDR3 DNA is TGTGCCAGCAGTATCAGGACAGGGGGAAATCAGCCCCAGCATTTT.

This clonotype was detected only a few times. The chain recombines TRBV6-5 with TRBJ1-1; D perhaps matches TRBD1 (5 bases). Trimming pared 5 bases from V and 11 bases from J, leaving 27 bases between. CDR3 length equals 16 residues. The V gene's germline CDR1 is MNHEY and CDR2 SVGAGI. DNA for the CDR3: TGTGCCAGCAGTGCCCGATCGAATTCAGGGACGGCCTCTGCTTTCTTT. Translation gives CASSARSNSGTASAFF.

CDR3 protein: CSARSASSYNSPLHF. DNA of the CDR3: TGCAGTGCTAGATCGGCGAGCTCCTATAATTCACCCCTCCACTTT. The V call is TRBV20-1, the J call TRBJ1-6; D uncertain. CDR1 is DFQATT, CDR2 SNEGSKA, per germline (reference sequence). This CDR3 spans 15 amino acids. V was trimmed by 2 bases and J by 0 bases, leaving 8 bases between them.

This clonotype appeared a few times. V is TRBV6-5 and J is TRBJ1-6; D call uncertain. The germline V and J ends were trimmed by 2 bases and 7 bases, with 12 bases remaining between them. Germline V gene sequence: CDR1 MNHEY, CDR2 SVGAGI. CDR3 length: 15 residues. CDR3 protein: CASSYEGSKNSPLHF. The CDR3 bases are TGTGCCAGCAGTTACGAGGGTTCGAAGAATTCACCCCTCCACTTT.

The chain joins TRBV5-1 to TRBJ1-2, with a weak D call TRBD1 (5 bases). The germline V and J ends were trimmed by 5 bases and 4 bases, with 15 bases remaining between them. The CDR3 has 14 residues. Germline V gene data show CDR1 as SGHRS and CDR2 as YFSETQ. CDR3 DNA sequence: TGCGCCAGCAGTTGGACACAACATGGCTATGGCTACACCTTC. Translated, it gives CASSWTQHGYGYTF.

This chain uses TRBV20-1 with TRBJ1-2; D not certain. Germline V CDR1 and CDR2: DFQATT, SNEGSKA (reference sequence). Deletions cut 2 bases from V and 1 base from J, with 5 bases between. There are 12 residues in the CDR3. The CDR3 sequence: CSARPDNYGYTF. The CDR3 DNA reads TGCAGTGCTAGACCCGATAACTATGGCTACACCTTC.

The chain couples TRBV5-6 to TRBJ1-4; 7 nucleotides agree with TRBD1. CDR1 is SGHDT, CDR2 YYEEEE, per germline. With V trimmed by 5 bases and J by 8 bases, 9 bases remained unmatched. The CDR3 loop spans 14 amino acids. This CDR3 is CASRYRGVEEKLFF. CDR3 coding DNA: TGTGCCAGCAGATACAGGGGAGTCGAGGAAAAACTGTTTTTT.

A few counts support this clonotype. The CDR3 reads CASSHPGTVLTGELFF. The CDR3 DNA reads TGTGCCAGCAGTCACCCCGGGACAGTGCTCACCGGGGAGCTGTTTTTT. V gene TRBV27 combines with J gene TRBJ2-2; 7 nucleotides align to TRBD1. Trimming took 5 bases from V and 4 from J; bases not matched to a gene: 10. The CDR3 spans 16 residues. Germline assignment: CDR1 MNHEY and CDR2 SMNVEV (reference sequence).